A single sample is the source of the 11 T cell receptor beta chains below, sequenced in a study of blood T cell repertoires in COVID-19. Measured with immunoSEQ multiplex PCR; TCRdb has only the in-frame clones, and not every one. The repertoire consists of just under 350,000 clones, with approximately 87% occurring once and the leading ten covering under 6.5%. The sample consisted of peripheral blood. All receptors come from a woman between 45 and 65 years old with COVID-19, enrolled during active disease.

CDR3 coding DNA: TGCAGCACCCGACTAGCGGGAGGGCCTGTCAATGAGCAGTTCTTC. It is translated as CSTRLAGGPVNEQFF. The V call is TRBV29-1, the J call TRBJ2-1; 14 nucleotides line up with TRBD2. This CDR3 spans 15 amino acids. The trim removed 8 bases at V and 6 bases at J, leaving 9 bases unmatched. Germline CDR1 and CDR2: SQVTM and ANQGSEA.

This clone was recorded once. The chain links TRBV3-1 (or the pseudogene TRBV3-2) to TRBJ2-3, with D hard to call. The CDR3 covers 12 residues. Germline loops: CDR1 LGHDT, CDR2 YNNKEL (reference sequence). V lost 1 base and J 6 bases, leaving 5 bases between the germline ends. Here the CDR3 reads CASSQAVDTQYF. The CDR3 DNA is TGTGCCAGCAGCCAAGCCGTCGATACGCAGTATTTT.

The genes are TRBV19 and TRBJ2-7, with 8 bases identical to TRBD2. This CDR3 spans 15 amino acids. CDR1 and CDR2 from the germline V gene are LNHDA and SQIVND (reference sequence). After removal of 3 bases from V and 3 bases from J, the junction contained 7 bases not matched to a gene. The CDR3 reads CASSMGLAGHYEQYF. CDR3 nucleotides: TGTGCCAGTAGTATGGGGCTAGCGGGTCACTACGAGCAGTACTTC.

The genes are TRBV7-6 and TRBJ2-2, with 7 bases aligning to TRBD1. Looked up from germline, CDR1 is SGHVS and CDR2 is FNYEAQ. CDR3 length equals 15 residues. J was trimmed by 4 bases and V by 4 bases; bases with no gene match: 6. CDR3 bases: TGTGCCAGCAGCTGGTTGGACAGGAGCACCGGGGAGCTGTTTTTT. Its translation: CASSWLDRSTGELFF.

The chain couples TRBV7-9 to TRBJ2-1, with D possibly TRBD2 on 6 matching bases. Trimming took 5 bases from V and 10 from J, leaving 12 bases between them. The CDR3 has 12 amino acids. CDR1 SEHNR and CDR2 FQNEAQ come from the germline V gene (reference sequence). As DNA, the CDR3 is TGTGCCAGCAGCGTGGGACTTCGGGAGCAGTTCTTC. Translating gives CASSVGLREQFF.

This chain uses TRBV2 with TRBJ1-1, with D perhaps TRBD1 (5 bases). CDR1 is SNHLY, CDR2 FYNNEI, per germline. This CDR3 has 16 amino acids. V was cut by 6 bases and J by 1 base, with 18 bases left in between. The CDR3 nucleotides read TGTGCCAGCAGGCCTATTCTGGGAAGGGGGAACACTGAAGCTTTCTTT. Its protein product is CASRPILGRGNTEAFF.

The rearrangement links TRBV11-2 to TRBJ2-3; 7 bases fit TRBD2. CDR1 is SGHAT, CDR2 FQNNGV, per germline. J gave up 5 bases and V 3 bases, and 8 bases lay outside the gene matches. The CDR3 length is 15 residues. The CDR3 DNA reads TGTGCCAGCAGCTTGGGGGGGAGGGCCCAAGATACGCAGTATTTT. It encodes CASSLGGRAQDTQYF.

The chain combines TRBV10-2 with TRBJ2-7; TRBD2 aligns across 13 bases. Unmatched junction bases numbered 5, after V lost 6 bases and J lost 3 bases. From germline, CDR1 is WSHSY and CDR2 SAAADI. The CDR3 length is 15 residues. CDR3 sequence reads: CASRHGTSGNYEQYF. The CDR3 bases are TGCGCCAGCAGGCACGGGACTAGCGGGAACTACGAGCAGTACTTC.

The CDR3 DNA follows: TGTGCCAGCAGCTTAGCCCGCGGGGAGAACACTGAAGCTTTCTTT. This encodes CASSLARGENTEAFF. This chain joins TRBV11-2 and TRBJ1-1, with unresolved D. This CDR3 is 15 amino acids long. V dropped 1 base and J dropped 1 base, with 10 bases sitting between them. CDR1 is SGHAT, CDR2 FQNNGV, per germline.

The sample holds a few counts of this clone. The genes are TRBV7-8 and TRBJ1-2, with D perhaps TRBD1 (5 bases). CDR1 is SGHVS, CDR2 FQNEAQ, per germline. V shed 2 bases and J shed 8 bases, with 18 bases lying between them. The CDR3 is 15 residues long. The CDR3 protein is CASSLSRDGLRGYTF. In DNA, the CDR3 is TGTGCCAGCAGCTTATCCAGGGATGGGCTCCGGGGCTACACCTTC.

This chain uses TRBV7-2 with TRBJ2-7; TRBD1 is a possible D gene (5 bases). The length of the CDR3 is 13 residues. Deletions cut 5 bases from V and 3 bases from J, with 11 bases between. Per the germline V gene, CDR1 is SGHTA and CDR2 is FQGNSA. The DNA for the CDR3 is TGTGCCAGCAGCACGTCGACAGACTACGAGCAGTACTTC. Translating it yields CASSTSTDYEQYF.